A single sample gave rise to the 30 T cell receptor beta chains below, sequenced in a study of T cells in Graves' hyperthyroidism and ophthalmopathy. Amplified regions were TCR beta CDR3 sequences from RNA transcripts. First-round RT-PCR targeting the TCR CDR3 was performed with the HTBI primer set. TCRdb reprocessed the multiplex PCR reads via MiXCR and lists one record per CDR3 protein. This sample has over 700,000 distinct CDR3 sequences, with 35% found just once. The sequenced material came from blood. Receptors were obtained from a woman aged 40 to 50 with Graves' hyperthyroidism.

The CDR3 spells CSVEGRGSVDTEAFF. The CDR3 DNA is TGCAGCGTTGAAGGTCGGGGATCGGTTGACACTGAAGCTTTCTTT. The chain employs TRBV29-1 and TRBJ1-1, with D hard to call. Germline V gene lookup returns CDR1 SQVTM and CDR2 ANQGSEA. CDR3 size: 15 residues. V was clipped by 1 base and J by 3 bases, with 15 bases between them.

The table lists this clonotype with many counts. The CDR3 is CSASPPSGYEQYF. CDR3 coding DNA: TGCAGTGCTAGTCCCCCATCAGGCTACGAGCAGTACTTC. This chain joins TRBV20-1 and TRBJ2-7, with D uncertain. The V gene's germline CDR1 is DFQATT and CDR2 SNEGSKA (reference sequence). V was shortened by 3 bases and J by 3 bases, with 12 bases between the two germline ends. The CDR3 has 13 amino acids.

This clonotype was recorded only once. This clone may be a read error of a much larger clone one base away. The chain links TRBV9 to TRBJ1-3; D not certain. Germline V gene sequence: CDR1 SGDLS, CDR2 YYNGEE. The CDR3 extends over 14 amino acids. CDR3 amino acids: CASSVDVRGSTIYF. DNA of the CDR3: TGTGCCAGCAGCGTAGACGTACGAGGAAGCACCATATATTTT.

This clonotype was picked up many times. The gene calls are TRBV12-3 or TRBV12-4 and TRBJ1-2, with a tentative D call TRBD1 (5 bases). The CDR3 contains 13 residues. V lost 1 base and J 9 bases, leaving 12 bases between the germline ends. CDR3 bases: TGTGCCAGCAGTTTAGGCCTCGGGACTAGCTACACCTTC. It yields the protein CASSLGLGTSYTF.

This clonotype was seen at least ten times. The CDR3 loop is CASSQDHGSYGYTF. DNA for the CDR3: TGCGCCAGCAGCCAAGATCATGGAAGCTATGGCTACACCTTC. The genes are TRBV4-3 and TRBJ1-2; no reliable D call. Germline V CDR1 and CDR2: LGHNA, YSLEER. Trimming took off 0 bases at V and 4 bases at J, with 9 bases between the two ends. There are 14 residues in the CDR3.

This clonotype was counted once. For the CDR3, the DNA is TGTGCCAGCACCGGGTGGGGACTGGACAATGAGCAGTTCTTC. This encodes CASTGWGLDNEQFF. This chain uses TRBV7-2 with TRBJ2-7; D may be TRBD2 (6 bases). The end of the DNA is better explained by TRBJ2-1, so the J call may be wrong. CDR1 and CDR2 (germline): SGHTA, FQGNSA. This CDR3 has 14 amino acids.

Points on this clonotype: The junction differs from germline at one of its ends, possibly a read error. The chain recombines TRBV7-9 with TRBJ1-1, with D uncertain. The CDR3 spans 14 residues. CDR1 SEHNR and CDR2 FQNEAQ come from the germline V gene (reference sequence). The CDR3: CASSQVSRPAEAFF. The CDR3 DNA reads TGCGCCAGCAGCCAAGTCTCGCGGCCAGCTGAAGCTTTCTTT.

Ten or more counts support this clonotype. The V call is TRBV19, the J call TRBJ1-2, with D unresolved. Trimming left V 7 bases short and J 6 bases short, with 12 bases between. The germline V gene encodes CDR1 LNHDA and CDR2 SQIVND (reference sequence). This CDR3 has 12 amino acids. The CDR3 reads CASTLVGNGYTF. CDR3 bases: TGTGCCAGTACCCTCGTAGGGAATGGCTACACCTTC.

As regards this clonotype: Here the CDR3 omits its conserved ending phenylalanine or tryptophan, so a read error is the likely source. This chain links TRBV24-1 with TRBJ1-2, with 11 bases that match TRBD1. J was trimmed by 7 bases and V by 12 bases; bases with no gene match: 9. The V gene's germline CDR1 is KGHDR and CDR2 SFDVKD. There are 13 residues in the CDR3. The CDR3 region is CAWREDRGPGYTL. In DNA, the CDR3 is TGTGCCTGGAGGGAGGACAGGGGGCCTGGCTACACCCTC.

The gene calls are TRBV4-3 and TRBJ1-2; no clear D gene. This CDR3 spans 15 amino acids. The V gene's germline CDR1 is LGHNA and CDR2 YSLEER. V was clipped by 0 bases and J by 1 base, with 9 bases between them. This CDR3 reads CASSQDRTDNYGYTF. The CDR3 DNA reads as TGCGCCAGCAGCCAAGATCGTACAGATAACTATGGCTACACCTTC.

The chain is built from TRBV29-1 and TRBJ2-6, with D unresolved. Germline V lookup: CDR1 SQVTM, CDR2 ANQGSEA. Trimming stripped 6 bases from V and 0 bases from J, with 12 bases between. CDR3 length equals 15 residues. The CDR3 DNA reads TGCAGCGTAGGCAGGTCGAACTCTGGGGCCAACGTCCTGACTTTC. Translating gives CSVGRSNSGANVLTF. Complete variable domain (other parts from reference TRBV29-1 and TRBJ2-6): SAVISQKPSRDICQRGTSLTIQCQVDSQVTMMFWYRQQPGQSLTLIATANQGSEATYESGFVIDKFPISRPNLTFSTLTVSNMSPEDSSIYLCSVGRSNSGANVLTFGAGSRLTVL.

The chain links TRBV4-1 to TRBJ1-6; possibly TRBD1 for D (5 bases). From germline, CDR1 is MGHRA and CDR2 YSYEKL. V gave up 0 bases and J gave up 4 bases, with 13 bases separating them. This CDR3 contains 17 residues. The CDR3 DNA sequence: TGCGCCAGCAGCCAAGAAGGGAGGGGTGGTTATAATTCACCCCTCCACTTT. Amino acid sequence: CASSQEGRGGYNSPLHF.

The genes are TRBV7-2 and TRBJ2-3, with D possibly TRBD1 on 7 matching bases. V lost 5 bases, J lost 1 base, and 16 bases lay in between. The CDR3 loop spans 16 amino acids. Germline V gene lookup returns CDR1 SGHTA and CDR2 FQGNSA. CDR3: CASSVTGGGGTDTQYF. The DNA of the CDR3 is TGTGCCAGCAGCGTAACAGGAGGGGGCGGCACAGATACGCAGTATTTT.

This clonotype has a handful of counts. The chain couples TRBV6-2 or TRBV6-3 to TRBJ1-2; D is unresolved. Trimming took 5 bases from V and 8 from J, leaving 24 bases between them. Looked up from germline, CDR1 is MNHEY and CDR2 is SVGEGT. There are 16 residues in the CDR3. The DNA of the CDR3 is TGTGCCAGCAGTCCAATCAAGCCGCCCGGATCTTCCGGCTACACCTTC. Its protein is CASSPIKPPGSSGYTF.

This clonotype was observed a few times. V and J are TRBV4-1 and TRBJ1-2; maybe TRBD1 (6 bases). Germline CDR1 is MGHRA and CDR2 is YSYEKL. The V gene lost 1 base and the J gene lost 0 bases, with 18 bases spanning the gap. This CDR3 comprises 18 residues. In DNA form, the CDR3 reads TGCGCCAGCAGCCAAGGTGGGGGGACCGGGACACCTAACTATGGCTACACCTTC. This encodes CASSQGGGTGTPNYGYTF.

This clonotype showed up just a few times. J is TRBJ1-1 and V is TRBV19; D call uncertain. Trimming took off 3 bases at V and 4 bases at J, with 9 bases between the two ends. The CDR3 is 13 residues long. CDR1 is LNHDA, CDR2 SQIVND, per germline (reference sequence). This CDR3 reads CASSIGDITEAFF. DNA for the CDR3: TGTGCCAGTAGTATTGGGGATATCACTGAAGCTTTCTTT.

The chain joins TRBV5-8 to TRBJ2-7, with D perhaps TRBD1 or TRBD2 (6 bases each). V lost 2 bases, J lost 3 bases, and 21 bases lay in between. Looked up from germline, CDR1 is SGHTS and CDR2 is YDEGEE. CDR3 size: 17 residues. The chain's CDR3 is CASSLRGALGGFYEQYF. In DNA, the CDR3 is TGTGCCAGCAGCTTACGGGGAGCCTTAGGGGGGTTCTACGAGCAGTACTTC.

This sequence joins TRBV19 and TRBJ1-6, with 7 bases identical to TRBD1. Germline-derived CDR1 and CDR2 are LNHDA and SQIVND (reference sequence). The V gene end was trimmed by 10 bases and the J gene end by 1 base; junction bases not matched to a gene: 13. The CDR3 length is 17 residues. CDR3 DNA sequence: TGTGCCACGAGCCTACAGGGGATCCGGTCCTATAATTCACCCCTCCACTTT. Encoded protein: CATSLQGIRSYNSPLHF.

This clonotype was counted a single time. V is TRBV11-2 and J is TRBJ2-7, with a tentative D call TRBD2 (6 bases). The germline gives CDR1 SGHAT, CDR2 FQNNGV. V lost 2 bases and J 3 bases, leaving 23 bases between the germline ends. The CDR3 consists of 18 residues. The CDR3 DNA sequence: TGTGCCAGCAGCTTACGGGGAGCCTTAGTTGGACTAAACTACGAGCAGTACTTC. Amino acid sequence: CASSLRGALVGLNYEQYF.

This clonotype was counted ten times or more. The V call is TRBV29-1, the J call TRBJ2-7; D is undetermined. This CDR3 is built from 11 residues. The germline CDR1 and CDR2 sequences are SQVTM and ANQGSEA. Between the trimmed V and J ends, which lost 7 bases and 4 bases, there was a span of 11 bases. The CDR3 here is CSALWQYEQYF. The CDR3 coding sequence is TGCAGCGCCTTATGGCAGTACGAGCAGTACTTC.

This clonotype came up a few times. A much larger clone lies one base from this, so it may be a read error. The chain links TRBV6-4 to TRBJ2-7, with D unclear. CDR1 MRHNA and CDR2 SNTAGT come from the germline V gene. Trimming pared 3 bases from V and 3 bases from J, leaving 3 bases between. The CDR3 is 11 amino acids. The CDR3: CASSEYYEQYF. The CDR3 DNA follows: TGTGCCAGCAGTGAATACTACGAGCAGTACTTC.

The V and J genes are TRBV27 and TRBJ1-2; TRBD1 agrees at 7 bases. The CDR3 has 14 residues. Germline V gene sequence: CDR1 MNHEY, CDR2 SMNVEV (reference sequence). Trimming removed 6 bases from V and 6 bases from J; junction bases left unmatched: 10. The CDR3 here is CASSPQGRVHGYTF. CDR3 nucleotide sequence: TGTGCCAGCAGCCCACAGGGGAGGGTCCATGGCTACACCTTC.

Of note for this clonotype: This may come from a read error, since a much larger clone is one base off. This rearrangement joins TRBV20-1 to TRBJ1-1; D is uncertain. This CDR3 is 14 amino acids long. Germline lookup yields CDR1 DFQATT and CDR2 SNEGSKA (reference sequence). The DNA for the CDR3 is TGCAGTGCTAGCAGGCCCATATTGAACGCTGAAGCTTTCTTT. It codes for CSASRPILNAEAFF.

This clonotype occurred a few times. The V and J genes are TRBV20-1 and TRBJ1-2; D is perhaps TRBD1 (6 bases). The CDR3 covers 14 residues. From germline, CDR1 is DFQATT and CDR2 SNEGSKA (reference sequence). V was trimmed by 3 bases and J by 7 bases, leaving 18 bases between them. This CDR3 is CSASTIAGASGYTF. Here the CDR3 DNA reads TGCAGTGCTAGCACAATAGCAGGGGCGAGTGGCTACACCTTC.

The genes are TRBV2 and TRBJ2-5; possibly TRBD2 for D (6 bases). Deletions cut 8 bases from V and 7 bases from J, with 20 bases between. The CDR3 is 14 residues long. Germline CDR1 SNHLY, CDR2 FYNNEI. CDR3 coding DNA: TGTGCCAGCTCACCACCCGGCACGGAGGGGACCCAGTACTTC. Translated: CASSPPGTEGTQYF.

This clonotype was counted a single time. The chain links TRBV25-1 to TRBJ1-2; D not resolved. V lost 4 bases, J lost 0 bases, and 12 bases lay in between. CDR3 size: 15 residues. CDR1 and CDR2 (germline): MGHDK, SYGVNS. CDR3 nucleotide sequence: TGTGCCAGCAGTGGGAGGAGGAGCTCTAACTATGGCTACACCTTC. This translates into CASSGRRSSNYGYTF.

This clonotype occurred many times. The chain couples TRBV12-3 or TRBV12-4 to TRBJ2-7, with 8 nucleotides matching TRBD2. J gave up 0 bases and V 6 bases, and 4 bases lay outside the gene matches. CDR3 length: 14 residues. CDR3 protein: CASRAGLASYEQYF. In DNA form, the CDR3 reads TGTGCCAGCAGGGCCGGACTAGCCTCCTACGAGCAGTACTTC.

This chain links TRBV29-1 with TRBJ1-5; D not certain. Trimming removed 4 bases from V and 5 bases from J, with 12 bases in between. The CDR3 is made up of 13 amino acids. CDR1 and CDR2 from the germline V gene are SQVTM and ANQGSEA. The CDR3 is CSVGQTEYQPQHF. The CDR3 DNA is TGCAGCGTTGGGCAAACAGAGTATCAGCCCCAGCATTTT.

V and J are TRBV7-2 and TRBJ1-5; no clear D gene. V shed 6 bases and J shed 7 bases, with 19 bases lying between them. Germline V lookup: CDR1 SGHTA, CDR2 FQGNSA. The CDR3 totals 15 residues. The CDR3 spells CASRAEPLESQPQHF. Here the CDR3 DNA reads TGTGCCAGCAGAGCGGAGCCTCTGGAGTCACAGCCCCAGCATTTT.

The chain couples TRBV10-1 to TRBJ2-1, with D perhaps TRBD1 or TRBD2 (6 bases each). CDR1 and CDR2 from the germline V gene are WNHNN and SYGVQD (reference sequence). Trimming removed 3 bases from V and 6 bases from J, with 12 bases in between. This CDR3 has 14 amino acids. DNA for the CDR3: TGCGCCAGCAGTGATGGGGGGCCGAGCAATGAGCAGTTCTTC. Amino acids: CASSDGGPSNEQFF.